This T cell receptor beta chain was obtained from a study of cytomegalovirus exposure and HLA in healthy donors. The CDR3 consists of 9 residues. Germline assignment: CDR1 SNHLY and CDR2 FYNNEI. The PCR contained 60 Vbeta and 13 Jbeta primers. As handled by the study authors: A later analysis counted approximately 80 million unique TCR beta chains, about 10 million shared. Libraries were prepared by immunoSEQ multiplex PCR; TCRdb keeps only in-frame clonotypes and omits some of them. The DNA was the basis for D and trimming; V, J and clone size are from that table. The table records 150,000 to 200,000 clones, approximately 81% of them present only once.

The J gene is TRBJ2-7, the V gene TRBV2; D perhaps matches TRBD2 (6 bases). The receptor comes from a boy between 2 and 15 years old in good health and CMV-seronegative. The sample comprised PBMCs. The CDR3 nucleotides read TGTGGGGGACTCGACCAGCAGTACTTC. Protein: CGGLDQQYF. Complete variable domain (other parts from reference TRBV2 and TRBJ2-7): EPEVTQTPSHQVTQMGQEVILRCVPISNHLYFYWYRQILGQKVEFLVSFYNNEISEKSEIFDDQFSVERPDGSNFTLKIRSTKLEDSAMYFCGGLDQQYFGPGTRLTVT.